This T cell receptor beta chain comes out of a study of CD8 T cells in Susac syndrome. General study findings and limits: Across the total CD8+ repertoires, roughly 17 Susac-specific public clones were found. The CD8+ TEMRA repertoires yielded five such clones. Clonal CD8+ expansion in Susac was highest in TEMRA cells and active patients.

In regard to this clonotype: Its antigen is currently unknown.

CDR1 and CDR2 from the germline V gene are MDHEN and SYDVKM. With 3 bases removed from V and 3 bases from J, the gap between germline ends came to 9 bases. The CDR3 sequence is 14 residues long. Random hexamers served to reverse transcribe roughly 0.45 to 1 ug RNA. Amplification of TCR beta CDR3 spanned 54 Vbeta and 13 Jbeta via immunoSEQ multiplex PCR. TCRdb re-called the immunoSEQ multiplex PCR reads through MiXCR, storing one row per CDR3 protein. The data contain approximately 83,000 distinct CDR3 sequences, 85% to 95% of them singletons. Sequenced sample: CD8+ T cells from PBMCs. The rearrangement links TRBV28 to TRBJ2-1; D not resolved. The sequence came from a human donor with Susac syndrome. CDR3 bases: TGTGCCAGCAGTTTGGAGAGCGACTACAATGAGCAGTTCTTC. Translated, it gives CASSLESDYNEQFF.